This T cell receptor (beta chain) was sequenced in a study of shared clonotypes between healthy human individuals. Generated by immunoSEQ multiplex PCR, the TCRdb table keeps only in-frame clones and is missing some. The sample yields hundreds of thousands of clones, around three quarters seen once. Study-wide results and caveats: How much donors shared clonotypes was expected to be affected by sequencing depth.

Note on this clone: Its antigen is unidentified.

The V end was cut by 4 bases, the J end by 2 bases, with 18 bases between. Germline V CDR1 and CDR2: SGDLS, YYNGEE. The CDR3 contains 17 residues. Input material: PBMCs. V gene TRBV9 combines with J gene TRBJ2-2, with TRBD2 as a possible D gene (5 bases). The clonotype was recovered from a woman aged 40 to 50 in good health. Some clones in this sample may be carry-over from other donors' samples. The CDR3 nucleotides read TGTGCCAGCAGCCCATTAACAGAGAGGGCAAACACCGGGGAGCTGTTTTTT. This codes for CASSPLTERANTGELFF.